This T cell receptor beta chain stems from a study of shared clonotypes between healthy human individuals. Using immunoSEQ multiplex PCR, the repertoire was profiled, and TCRdb retains in-frame clones only, with some absent. This sample carries some 2 million clones, roughly 95% of them seen once, and the ten largest clones take 0.13%. V lost 5 bases to trimming and J lost 6 bases; unmatched junction nucleotides: 7. Germline assignment: CDR1 MGHRA and CDR2 YSYEKL. The CDR3 runs to 15 residues. The J gene is TRBJ1-6, the V gene TRBV4-1; 7 nucleotides line up with TRBD1. This receptor was taken from a man younger than 35 in good health. Sequencing was carried out using naive CD4+ T cells sorted from blood. Subset indicated: CD45RA+ positively selected. CDR3 amino acids: CASSSGTVVNSPLHF. The CDR3 region has the DNA TGCGCCAGCAGCAGCGGGACAGTTGTTAATTCACCCCTCCACTTT.